This TCR beta chain was profiled in a study of tumor-infiltrating lymphocytes in primary liver carcinoma. Study context: The patients had histopathologically diagnosed primary liver carcinoma, and their disease was treated by surgical resection.

CDR3 length: 13 amino acids. Out of unsorted whole blood came the blood RNA, and germline DNA was extracted as well. This clonotype came up a few times. A read error may be the cause here, since a much bigger clone is one base away. The investigators made TCR beta cDNA from around 530 ng total RNA, using a constant-region primer. For TCR beta, libraries were produced by three nested multiplex PCR rounds using slightly modified ARM-PCR. In the first two PCR rounds, TRBV1-TRBV30 forward primers were paired with a C-beta reverse primer, and each round lasted roughly 9 cycles. Each CDR3 protein is one row after TCRdb ran MiXCR on the multiplex PCR reads. The table lists approximately 310,000 distinct CDR3 sequences, approximately 60% of them singletons.

The chain combines TRBV12-3 or TRBV12-4 with TRBJ2-5; D remains ambiguous. Sequenced input: peripheral blood. The TCR comes from a man aged 35 to 55 with primary liver carcinoma and hepatitis B virus infection. Written as DNA, the CDR3 is TGTGCCACCAGTCGACGTGCCCAAGAGACCCAGTACTTC. Protein sequence: CATSRRAQETQYF.